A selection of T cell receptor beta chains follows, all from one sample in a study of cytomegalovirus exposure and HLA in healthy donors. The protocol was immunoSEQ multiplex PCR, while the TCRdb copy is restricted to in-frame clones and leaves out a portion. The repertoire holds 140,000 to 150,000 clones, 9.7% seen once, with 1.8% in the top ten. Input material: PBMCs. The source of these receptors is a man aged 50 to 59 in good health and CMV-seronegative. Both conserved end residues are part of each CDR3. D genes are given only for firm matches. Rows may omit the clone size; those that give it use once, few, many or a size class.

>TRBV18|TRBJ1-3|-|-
TGTGCCAGCTCACGCCAGGGCTCTGGAAACACCATATATTTT
CASSRQGSGNTIYF
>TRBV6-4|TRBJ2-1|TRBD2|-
TGTGCCAGCAGTGAAGCGGGAGGGTACAATGAGCAGTTCTTC
CASSEAGGYNEQFF
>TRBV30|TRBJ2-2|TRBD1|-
TGTGCCTGGGGGGACAGGACCCTAGGCGGGGAGCTGTTTTTT
CAWGDRTLGGELFF
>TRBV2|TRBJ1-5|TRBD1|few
TGTGCCAGCCGACAGGGGGGTGATCATCAGCCCCAGCATTTT
CASRQGGDHQPQHF
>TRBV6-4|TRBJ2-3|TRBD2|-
TGTGCCAGCAGTGAATCTAGCGGGGGCACAGATACGCAGTATTTT
CASSESSGGTDTQYF
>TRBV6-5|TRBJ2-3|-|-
TGTGCCAGCAGTTACTCGATTAGCCGAAGCACAGATACGCAGTATTTT
CASSYSISRSTDTQYF
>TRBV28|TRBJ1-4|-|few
TGTGCCAGCAGGCTACAGGGAACTAATGAAAAACTGTTTTTT
CASRLQGTNEKLFF
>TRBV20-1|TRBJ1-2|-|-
TGCAGTGCTAGGGAGGATGGCTACACCTTC
CSAREDGYTF
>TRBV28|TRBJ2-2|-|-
TGTGCCGTCCCCTCCCCGAACACCGGGGAGCTGTTTTTT
CAVPSPNTGELFF
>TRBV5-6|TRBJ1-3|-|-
TGTGCCAGCAGCCTATGGTCCATGGGAAACACCATATATTTT
CASSLWSMGNTIYF
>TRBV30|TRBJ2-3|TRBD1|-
TGTGCCTACAATACCAACAGGGGAAATACGCAGTATTTT
CAYNTNRGNTQYF
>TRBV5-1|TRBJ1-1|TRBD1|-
TGCGCCAGCAGCCCGATGACAGGGCCCACTGAAGCTTTCTTT
CASSPMTGPTEAFF
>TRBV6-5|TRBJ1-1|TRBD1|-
TGTGCCAGCAGTTCACGACAGGGGGCGAGCACTGAAGCTTTCTTT
CASSSRQGASTEAFF
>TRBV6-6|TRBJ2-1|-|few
TGTGCCAGCAGGTCGGGCGGGGAGTTCTTC
CASRSGGEFF
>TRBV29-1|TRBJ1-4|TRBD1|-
TGCAGCGTGGCCGGGACAGGGAATATACTGTTTTTT
CSVAGTGNILFF
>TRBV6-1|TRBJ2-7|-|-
TGTGCCAGCAGTGTACTTGGGCCCTACGAGCAGTACTTC
CASSVLGPYEQYF
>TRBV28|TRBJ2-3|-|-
TGTGCCAGCAGACCGGGACTCAGCACAGATACGCAGTATTTT
CASRPGLSTDTQYF
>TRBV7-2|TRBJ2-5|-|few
TGTGCCAGCAGCTTCCCCGGCTGGGGGGCCCAGTACTTC
CASSFPGWGAQYF
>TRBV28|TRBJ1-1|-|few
TGTGCCACCCGCGGGTTCACTGAAGCTTTCTTT
CATRGFTEAFF
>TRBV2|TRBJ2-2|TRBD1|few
TGTGCCACTTCCTGGGACAGGGGTTATGTTGGGGAGCTGTTTTTT
CATSWDRGYVGELFF
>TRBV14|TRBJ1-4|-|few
TGTGCCAGCAGCCAAACCGCAGGGATGTCTAATGAAAAACTGTTTTTT
CASSQTAGMSNEKLFF
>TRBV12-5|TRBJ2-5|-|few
TGTGCTAGTGGTTTATCGGGAGTCGGTATAGAGACCCAGTACTTC
CASGLSGVGIETQYF
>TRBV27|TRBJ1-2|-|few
TGTGCCAGCAGTAATAATAAGAGGGGCTACACCTTC
CASSNNKRGYTF
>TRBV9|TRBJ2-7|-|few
TGTGCCAGCAGCGTCTCGGGTACCTCCTACGAGCAGTACTTC
CASSVSGTSYEQYF
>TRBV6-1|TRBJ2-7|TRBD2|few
TGTGCCAGCAGTGTTACGTTGTTGAGCGGGGGGAGCTCCTACGAGCAGTACTTC
CASSVTLLSGGSSYEQYF
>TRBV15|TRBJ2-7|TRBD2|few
TGTGCCACCAGCAGGGGGTCGACTAGCGACCACGAGCAGTACTTC
CATSRGSTSDHEQYF
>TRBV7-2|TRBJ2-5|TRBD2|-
TGTGCCAGCAGCTTTATGGGCGGGGGATTCAAAGAGACCCAGTACTTC
CASSFMGGGFKETQYF
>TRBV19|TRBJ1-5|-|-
TGTGCCAGTAATTTGGGGGGTTTTAATCAGCCCCAGCATTTT
CASNLGGFNQPQHF
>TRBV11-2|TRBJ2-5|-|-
TGTGCCAGCAGCTTAGCGGGTAGGGGAGAGACCCAGTACTTC
CASSLAGRGETQYF